Sequencing of this T cell receptor beta chain was carried out in a study of T cell responses to AZD1222 COVID-19 vaccine (dated by TCRdb to the early 2020s). The study in broad terms: AZD1222 recipients with second doses at about 4 weeks or about 12 weeks were pooled, because spike-specific TCR depth and breadth did not differ between schedules. TCR sequencing was performed for some 250 trial participants, of whom about 210 were given two doses of AZD1222 and some 26 were given two doses of MenACWY control vaccine. Trial participants were enrolled by age into 18-55, 56-69 and 70-plus year subgroups, with around 150, 28 and 57 TCR-sequenced participants respectively. What the study reported, not specific to this receptor: In the small 56-69-year group, the increase in depth fell short of significance, most likely because of low power. After two AZD1222 doses, both the breadth and the depth of spike-specific TCRs were significantly higher than at day 0 and than in MenACWY recipients. Reportedly, almost half of the unique spike-specific TCRs recognized epitopes lying outside the regions that are mutated in the B.1.351 and B.1.1.7 variants. Vaccine-associated CD4 TCRs spanned the whole spike protein, with dominant responses in regions 160-218 and 743-854. Only five to seven AZD1222 recipients were SARS-CoV-2 seropositive at baseline, limiting conclusions about previously exposed vaccinees. Because no samples from the day 14 peak response were available, repertoires could be characterized only after the peak T cell response. Participants were mostly white British, with more females than males. The authors suggested clonal diversity may have been underestimated.

The CDR3 regions of human TCRbeta chains were analyzed by immunosequencing. Under the source paper's analysis protocol: TCRs in the repertoires were compared against a reference library of SARS-CoV-2-specific TCRs that had been generated with the MIRA antigen-specificity platform. Breadth was defined as the fraction of unique TCRs that were SARS-CoV-2-associated, and depth was defined as the fraction of total T cells that were SARS-CoV-2-associated. Each spike-specific TCR was assigned to its reactive spike region and to a CD4 or CD8 class using the MIRA data. Log10-transformed breadth and depth values were compared by one-way ANOVA with Sidak's multiple comparisons tests. What TCRdb holds here is the immuneACCESS table cut down to in-frame rearrangements. Part of the clones is not present; checked against another copy, under half of the missing clones reflect an unresolved V gene, and the others are unexplained. V, J and clone size were drawn from that table, and D and trimming were deduced from the DNA. For this sample the table gives around 130,000 clones, of which roughly nine tenths were detected only once. The ten largest account for almost 5.5% of the sample.

The table lists this clone with a count of one. It has no known antigen specificity. One base away there is no much larger clone; base qualities are not given. In the paper's terms, the time point label means: baseline before first vaccination. Vaccinee samples were obtained from the UK trials COV001 and COV002, which included a single-blind randomized controlled phase 2/3 trial of AZD1222 (ChAdOx1 nCoV-19) in healthy adults. For TCRbeta chain sequencing, PBMC samples were collected from trial participants at day 0 and at day 28 after the second dose. Measured from the cysteine to the phenylalanine, the CDR3 is 15 residues long. Here the CDR3 DNA is all that survives: 45 bases in frame from base 1.

The sequence was obtained from an adult in good health. The sequence is built from TRBV21-1 and TRBJ1-3; the D call TRBD1 from the table was never checked on the DNA. TRBV21-1 is described as a pseudogene. This sample comprised peripheral blood, obtained on day 0 of AZD1222 vaccination. CDR3 sequence: CASRNRDRAGNTIYF. The sequenced DNA is TGTGCCAGCAGGAACCGGGACAGAGCTGGAAACACCATATATTTT.